The entry below describes one T cell receptor beta chain. The antigen is unknown. These data come from a study of monozygotic twins with inflammatory bowel disease. Whole-study results and caveats: Researchers report that IBD patients shared fewer clonotypes with others than healthy twins, especially amid disease activity.

Every TCR library drew on around 3.5 ug of total RNA. TCRdb derives one entry per CDR3 protein from the 5' RACE reads, leaving out DNA. This specimen shows 110,000 to 150,000 distinct CDR3 sequences; the ten leading clones hold approximately 1.2%. Sequencing was performed on blood. The source of this sequence is a human donor with ulcerative colitis or Crohn's disease, or a healthy co-twin of an affected twin (not recorded which).

CDR3 amino acids: CASSDSVGGGELFF. The V gene is TRBV6-4, the J gene TRBJ2-2. The CDR3 loop spans 14 amino acids. Germline lookup yields CDR1 MRHNA and CDR2 SNTAGT.